The entry below gives a single T cell receptor beta chain sequence along with its context. Its antigen is not identified. The same CDR3 can be traced to other DNA sequences in this sample. The data derive from a study of cytomegalovirus exposure and HLA in healthy donors. From germline, CDR1 is SGHDT and CDR2 YYEEEE. The CDR3 has 14 residues. V lost 0 bases to trimming and J lost 3 bases, with 10 bases between them. Findings and limits, study-wide: DRB1 had the most TCR associations and HLA-C the fewest, a later analysis found, with rates varying by HLA locus. In a later analysis, CMV-associated beta chains were mostly HLA-associated, it appeared.

PCR was performed using 60 Vbeta and 13 Jbeta primers. The table came from immunoSEQ multiplex PCR; TCRdb's copy has only in-frame clones and leaves some out. This table has 150,000 to 200,000 clones, around 80% appearing once. This clonotype was obtained from a girl between 5 and 17 years old in good health and CMV-seropositive. Material: PBMCs. The chain has TRBV5-6 and TRBJ2-7; maybe TRBD2 (6 bases). CDR3 sequence (DNA): TGTGCCAGCAGCTTGGCCGGGACTGGCTACGAGCAGTACTTC. It specifies CASSLAGTGYEQYF.